The 15 T cell receptor beta chains reported below all come from one sample, sequenced in a study of CD4 T cell repertoires in COVID-19. Measured with immunoSEQ multiplex PCR; TCRdb has only the in-frame clones, and not every one. The sample lists approximately 75,000 clones, about 83% occurring once. The sample was CD4+ T cells from peripheral blood, taken after recovery from COVID-19. The receptor set was obtained from a human donor who had COVID-19.

The V gene is TRBV7-2, the J gene TRBJ1-5, with D uncertain. V shed 5 bases and J shed 0 bases, with 11 bases lying between them. This CDR3 contains 15 residues. Germline V gives CDR1 SGHTA, CDR2 FQGNSA. The CDR3, as DNA: TGTGCCAGCAGCGGGGATTTCTATAGCAATCAGCCCCAGCATTTT. It encodes CASSGDFYSNQPQHF.

The V and J genes are TRBV11-3 and TRBJ2-7; the D gene is possibly TRBD2 (5 bases). This CDR3 region has 13 residues. Germline CDR1 and CDR2: SGHNT and YENEEA. V was trimmed by 3 bases and J by 2 bases, leaving 8 bases between them. CDR3 nucleotides: TGTGCCAGCAGCTTTGCCGGGGCCTACGAGCAGTACTTC. Translating gives CASSFAGAYEQYF. The whole variable domain, remainder taken from reference TRBV11-3 and TRBJ2-7, is EAGVVQSPRYKIIEKKQPVAFWCNPISGHNTLYWYLQNLGQGPELLIRYENEEAVDDSQLPKDRFSAERLKGVDSTLKIQPAELGDSAVYLCASSFAGAYEQYFGPGTRLTVT.

The V call is TRBV19, the J call TRBJ2-2, with D possibly matching TRBD1 (5 bases). The V gene lost 4 bases and the J gene lost 0 bases, with 6 bases spanning the gap. Germline CDR1 is LNHDA and CDR2 is SQIVND (reference sequence). This CDR3 has 14 residues. CDR3 residues: CASSKGANTGELFF. CDR3 bases: TGTGCCAGTAGTAAAGGGGCGAACACCGGGGAGCTGTTTTTT.

This chain links TRBV7-2 with TRBJ2-1; TRBD2 aligns across 11 bases. The length of the CDR3 is 17 residues. CDR1 SGHTA and CDR2 FQGNSA come from the germline V gene. J lost 8 bases, V lost 2 bases, and 11 bases had no gene match. The CDR3 loop is CASSLSGSASGRHEQFF. The CDR3 DNA sequence: TGTGCCAGCAGCTTATCGGGGTCGGCTAGCGGGAGGCATGAGCAGTTCTTC.

This clone was seen many times. CDR3 amino acids: CASSPPTGGYEQYF. The CDR3 nucleotides read TGTGCCAGCAGTCCCCCCACAGGGGGCTACGAGCAGTACTTC. V gene TRBV6-6 combines with J gene TRBJ2-7; 8 nucleotides agree with TRBD1. J was trimmed by 3 bases and V by 5 bases; bases with no gene match: 6. This CDR3 spans 14 amino acids. CDR1 and CDR2 from the germline V gene are MNHNY and SVGAGI (reference sequence).

The CDR3 DNA is TGTGCCAGCAGCTTAGTCGGGGATCGCTATGGCTACACCTTC. Its translation is CASSLVGDRYGYTF. This rearrangement joins TRBV7-8 to TRBJ1-2; D remains ambiguous. Looked up from germline, CDR1 is SGHVS and CDR2 is FQNEAQ. Trimming stripped 1 base from V and 4 bases from J, with 10 bases between. This CDR3 is built from 14 residues.

This clone was seen only a few times. The chain recombines TRBV19 with TRBJ2-1; D is perhaps TRBD1 (6 bases). The CDR3 covers 14 residues. Trimming took off 6 bases at V and 8 bases at J, with 17 bases between the two ends. Looked up from germline, CDR1 is LNHDA and CDR2 is SQIVND (reference sequence). The DNA of the CDR3 is TGTGCCAGTAGCCGATACAGGGATGCGGATGAGCAGTTCTTC. As protein: CASSRYRDADEQFF.

This clone came up a few times. V gene TRBV6-5 combines with J gene TRBJ1-2, with unresolved D. This CDR3 region has 15 residues. Deletions cut 7 bases from V and 4 bases from J, with 19 bases between. Germline CDR1 reads MNHEY; CDR2 reads SVGAGI. Here the CDR3 reads CASILDWTSPYGYTF. The CDR3 DNA sequence: TGTGCCAGCATCTTGGACTGGACTTCACCCTATGGCTACACCTTC.

The chain is built from TRBV3-1 (or the pseudogene TRBV3-2) and TRBJ1-3, with D unresolved. The CDR3 covers 15 residues. Per the germline V gene, CDR1 is LGHDT and CDR2 is YNNKEL (reference sequence). The V end was cut by 4 bases, the J end by 3 bases, with 13 bases between. CDR3 residues: CASSPPGSYGNTIYF. CDR3 coding DNA: TGTGCCAGCAGCCCCCCAGGTTCATATGGAAACACCATATATTTT.

The chain links TRBV6-5 to TRBJ1-2; a weak D match, TRBD1 (6 bases). The CDR3 totals 15 residues. CDR1 is MNHEY, CDR2 SVGAGI, per germline. Deletions cut 6 bases from V and 0 bases from J, with 14 bases between. CDR3 DNA: TGTGCCAGCAGAAACAGGGCCCCCTCTAACTATGGCTACACCTTC. Translation gives CASRNRAPSNYGYTF.

The rearrangement joins TRBV12-3 or TRBV12-4 to TRBJ1-2; 8 bases align to TRBD1. The CDR3 totals 13 residues. With 6 bases clipped from V and 3 bases from J, the junction kept 3 bases outside the gene matches. CDR3 amino acids: CASRSTGDYGYTF. The CDR3 nucleotides read TGTGCCAGCAGATCGACAGGGGACTATGGCTACACCTTC.

The chain uses TRBV4-1 and TRBJ2-3; 16 bases are shared with TRBD2. Germline V gives CDR1 MGHRA, CDR2 YSYEKL. The CDR3 covers 16 residues. V lost 5 bases to trimming and J lost 6 bases; unmatched junction nucleotides: 5. This CDR3 is CASSGTSGGATDTQYF. CDR3 nucleotides: TGCGCCAGCAGCGGGACTAGCGGGGGGGCAACGGATACGCAGTATTTT.

The J gene is TRBJ1-6, the V gene TRBV7-8, with TRBD1 identical over 7 bases. Germline CDR1 and CDR2: SGHVS and FQNEAQ. The CDR3 runs to 15 residues. After removal of 4 bases from V and 1 base from J, the junction contained 1 base not matched to a gene. CDR3 residues: CASSSRGSYNSPLHF. The CDR3, as DNA: TGTGCCAGCAGCTCCAGGGGGTCCTATAATTCACCCCTCCACTTT.

A word on this clone: The identical CDR3 is also encoded by other nucleotide sequences in the sample. The chain carries TRBV12-3 or TRBV12-4 and TRBJ2-3; D is uncertain. The CDR3 loop spans 12 amino acids. Trimming stripped 3 bases from V and 0 bases from J, with 1 base between. CDR3 residues: CASSFSTDTQYF. The CDR3 DNA sequence: TGTGCCAGCAGTTTTAGCACAGATACGCAGTATTTT.

V is TRBV6-1 and J is TRBJ2-3; possibly TRBD2 for D (6 bases). The CDR3 loop spans 17 amino acids. V was pared by 1 base and J by 7 bases, with 21 bases between. The germline V gene encodes CDR1 MNHNS and CDR2 SASEGT. CDR3 sequence (DNA): TGTGCCAGCAGTGAAGAGTTTGGGGGGACTCCAGCATATACGCAGTATTTT. Residues: CASSEEFGGTPAYTQYF.